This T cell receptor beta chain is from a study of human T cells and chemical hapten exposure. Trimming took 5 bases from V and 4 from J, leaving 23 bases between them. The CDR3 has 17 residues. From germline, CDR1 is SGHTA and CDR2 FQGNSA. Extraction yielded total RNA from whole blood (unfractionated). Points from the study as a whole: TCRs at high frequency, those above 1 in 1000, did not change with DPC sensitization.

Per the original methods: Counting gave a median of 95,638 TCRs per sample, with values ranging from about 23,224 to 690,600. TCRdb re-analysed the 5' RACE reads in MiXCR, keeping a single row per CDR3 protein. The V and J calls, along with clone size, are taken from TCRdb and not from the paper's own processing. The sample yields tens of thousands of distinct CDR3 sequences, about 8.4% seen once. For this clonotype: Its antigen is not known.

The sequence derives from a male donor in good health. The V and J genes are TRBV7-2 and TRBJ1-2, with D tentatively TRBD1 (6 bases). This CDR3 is CASSATRGRGFFYGYTF. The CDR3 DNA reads TGTGCCAGCAGCGCCACCCGAGGCAGGGGTTTTTTCTATGGCTACACCTTC.